The following is a TCR beta chain sequence with its context. Its antigen has not been determined. No much larger clone is present one base from it, and per-base qualities are unavailable. The donors were healthy, HIV-negative adults who had no recently reported acute infections or vaccinations. Every donor was a Caucasian adult living in Nashville, Tennessee, USA. CD4+ T cells were enriched by magnetic negative selection, after which naive cells were positively selected on CD45RA and the negative fraction was taken as the memory subset. Blood was obtained by leukapheresis, after which PBMCs were separated by Ficoll-Histopaque density gradient centrifugation and cryopreserved in liquid nitrogen vapor phase. Purity and quantity of every magnetically sorted T cell population were checked by analytical flow cytometry. Genomic DNA was isolated from each sorted fraction and quantified by UV absorbance on a Nanodrop 2000c.

TCR CDR3 regions were amplified from genomic DNA by multiplex PCR using the deep immunoSEQ assay. Genomic DNA extracted from each cell subset was distributed evenly over all wells of several immunoSEQ 96-well plates, and each plate served as one replicate. For sorted subsets, roughly 200 ng of genomic DNA, equivalent to 25,000 to 35,000 T cell genomes, went into each replicate PCR. The purified libraries were quantified using a Qubit 3.0 fluorometer, sized with a Bioanalyzer 2100, and then quantified again using the KAPA Library Quantification kit. Every immunoSEQ 96-well plate was sequenced on a separate single-read 150-cycle Illumina NextSeq 550 flow cell. Turning to the authors' computational methods: The immunoSEQ output contained only junctional sequences without quality scores, so filtering could not match that applied to full-length reads. To assign V/J genes and CDR3, sequences were annotated against IMGT germline references using PyIR, a Python wrapper for IgBLAST v1.9. Reads were filtered out if the reads had weak V/J assignments (E-value above 1e-6), no CDR3, stop codons, out-of-frame junctions, or ambiguous translated residues. V3J clonotypes were defined as sequences sharing an identical inferred V gene, J gene, and CDR3 amino acid sequence. To compute the percentage overlap between repertoires, the number of shared unique clonotypes was divided by the size of the smaller repertoire. Repertoire richness was assessed with RTK rarefaction, the Chao1 estimator, and Recon v2.1 estimates of unobserved clonotypes. OLGA was used to compute generation probabilities for all TCRbeta clonotypes that the gDNA method yielded from a handful of donors. The clones in this table, taken by TCRdb from immuneACCESS, are in-frame only. Not every clone is retained; where verified, under half of the shortfall comes from an unresolved V gene, and the cause of the rest is unknown. V, J and clone size were drawn from that table, and D and trimming were deduced from the DNA. For this sample the table gives about 2.4 million clones, of which roughly 93% were detected only once. Approximately 0.36% of the sample rests with the top ten.

This specimen comes from a study of shared clonotypes between healthy human individuals (TCRdb year 2020). About the full investigation: The cohort comprised a couple of women and a few men aged 18 to 49 years. For each donor, CD4 naive and CD4 memory were each run on three plates, CD8 naive on two plates, and CD8 memory on one plate. Leukapheresis yielded between about 0.94 and 9 billion PBMCs per donor. Blood TCR repertoires of five healthy adults were deeply sequenced to estimate repertoire size and the extent of clonotype sharing between individuals. Libraries were prepared and TCR repertoires were sequenced by different laboratories using diverse techniques, in order to increase sequencing depth and limit assay-specific biases. What the work shows at the level of the full study, not this receptor alone: Sampling was limited to blood, and TCR repertoires in tissue likely differ from TCR repertoires in blood. Clonotypes shared by all four sorted-subset donors showed higher generation probabilities than non-shared clonotypes. Across a handful of donors, around 5.4% of naive CD4, approximately 4% of naive CD8, 2% to 2.5% of memory CD4, and roughly 0.41% of memory CD8 clonotypes were shared. The small number of donors limited the genetic and exposure-history diversity represented. Based on pairwise subsampling, the degree of clonotype sharing among donors was expected to be affected by sequencing depth. Even with the large sequencing depth, rarefaction of the sorted-subset datasets indicated that sequencing was incomplete. Naive subsets generally had larger estimated clonotype richness than memory subsets did.

This receptor was taken from a man younger than 30 in good health. Some clones in this sample may be carry-over from other donors' samples. Sequenced input: naive CD4+ T cells from PBMCs. The cell subset or site label of this sample denotes: CD45RA+ positively selected.

In nucleotides, the sequence is TGTGCCAGCAGCGTGGGACAGGGGGGAGGCACAGATACGCAGTATTTT. Translation gives CASSVGQGGGTDTQYF. The chain employs TRBV9 and TRBJ2-3, with TRBD1 identical over 11 junction bases. The CDR3 numbers 16 residues from cysteine through phenylalanine. The entry retains the CDR3 DNA only, 48 bases that are in frame from base 1. Reading the germline V gene gives CDR1 SGDLS and CDR2 YYNGEE. V and J are trimmed by 2 bases and 1 base, and the gene matches miss 3 bases of the junction.